This passage covers 21 T cell receptor beta chains from one sample sequenced in a study of blood T cell repertoires in COVID-19. The assay was immunoSEQ multiplex PCR, and TCRdb's table has in-frame clones only and misses some. Among under 40,000 clones listed, approximately 93% were seen once. Sequencing was done on a sample of peripheral blood. These receptor sequences come from a male donor with active COVID-19.

The chain joins TRBV6-1 to TRBJ2-3; the match to TRBD1 covers 9 bases. Losses at the gene ends were 4 bases for V and 3 bases for J; bases not matched to a gene: 11. Germline CDR1 and CDR2: MNHNS and SASEGT. The CDR3 extends over 17 amino acids. DNA of the CDR3: TGTGCCAGCAGTGCCCAGGCACAGGGGGCGAGGACAGATACGCAGTATTTT. Residues: CASSAQAQGARTDTQYF.

The V call is TRBV5-4, the J call TRBJ2-3; 8 bases match TRBD1. V was pared by 4 bases and J by 6 bases, with 13 bases of the junction left unmatched. The CDR3 sequence is 16 residues long. Germline-derived CDR1 and CDR2 are SGHNT and YYREEE (reference sequence). This CDR3 is CASSARDRLSADTQYF. CDR3 nucleotides: TGTGCCAGCAGCGCCCGGGACAGGTTGAGCGCCGATACGCAGTATTTT. The whole variable domain, remainder taken from reference TRBV5-4 and TRBJ2-3, is ETGVTQSPTHLIKTRGQQVTLRCSSQSGHNTVSWYQQALGQGPQFIFQYYREEENGRGNFPPRFSGLQFPNYSSELNVNALELDDSALYLCASSARDRLSADTQYFGPGTRLTVL.

The rearrangement links TRBV7-2 to TRBJ1-3; maybe TRBD1 (6 bases). The length of the CDR3 is 13 residues. CDR1 is SGHTA and CDR2 is FQGNSA in the germline V gene. Trimming took off 3 bases at V and 11 bases at J, with 14 bases between the two ends. The CDR3 DNA reads as TGTGCCAGCAGCTTCCAACAGGGATACGCCATATATTTT. Encoded protein: CASSFQQGYAIYF.

This chain's CDR3 is CASSAGIGTGNTGELFF. In DNA form, the CDR3 reads TGTGCCAGCAGCGCAGGAATCGGAACAGGGAACACCGGGGAGCTGTTTTTT. This chain links TRBV9 with TRBJ2-2, with D possibly TRBD1 on 5 matching bases. This CDR3 is 17 amino acids long. Germline CDR1 is SGDLS and CDR2 is YYNGEE. Trimming stripped 3 bases from V and 1 base from J, with 16 bases between.

V and J are TRBV7-2 and TRBJ2-1, with D maybe TRBD1 (5 bases). The CDR3 length is 16 residues. Deletions cut 2 bases from V and 0 bases from J, with 11 bases between. The germline CDR1 and CDR2 sequences are SGHTA and FQGNSA. The CDR3, as DNA: TGTGCCAGCAGCTTAAGCAGGGTCCGCTCCTACAATGAGCAGTTCTTC. Its translation is CASSLSRVRSYNEQFF.

This clone was recorded once. The rearrangement links TRBV5-1 to TRBJ2-2; 7 bases align to TRBD2. Germline V gene data show CDR1 as SGHRS and CDR2 as YFSETQ. V shed 1 base, J shed 7 bases, and the junction held 1 base outside the gene matches. The CDR3 is 13 amino acids. In nucleotides, the CDR3 is TGCGCCAGCAGCTTGCCTAGCGGCGGGGAGCTGTTTTTT. It specifies CASSLPSGGELFF.

In DNA form, the CDR3 reads TGTGCCAGCAAAAATCGCAGGGCTCGAGAGCAGTACTTC. It yields the protein CASKNRRAREQYF. The chain has TRBV6-5 and TRBJ2-7; weak D call: TRBD1 (5 bases). The V end was cut by 7 bases, the J end by 7 bases, with 17 bases between. Germline V gene data show CDR1 as MNHEY and CDR2 as SVGAGI. The CDR3 length is 13 residues.

V usage is TRBV30 and J usage is TRBJ1-5; a possible D gene is TRBD1 (6 bases). The CDR3 is made up of 13 amino acids. The germline CDR1 and CDR2 sequences are GTSNPN and SVGIG (reference sequence). Trimming stripped 1 base from V and 7 bases from J, with 11 bases between. CDR3 in amino acids: CAWSEQGGQPQHF. The CDR3 bases are TGTGCCTGGAGTGAACAGGGTGGGCAGCCCCAGCATTTT.

The chain carries TRBV15 and TRBJ1-2; a possible D gene is TRBD1 (5 bases). V dropped 0 bases and J dropped 2 bases, with 16 bases sitting between them. This CDR3 has 17 amino acids. Germline values: CDR1 LNHNV, CDR2 YYDKDF (reference sequence). In nucleotides, the CDR3 is TGTGCCACCAGCAGAGACCAAATGCGTCCAGGGAACTATGGCTACACCTTC. Translated, it gives CATSRDQMRPGNYGYTF.

This clone was observed a single time. The V call is TRBV19, the J call TRBJ1-6, with D hard to call. The V end was cut by 1 base, the J end by 7 bases, with 11 bases between. The CDR3 sequence is 15 residues long. Germline CDR1 reads LNHDA; CDR2 reads SQIVND (reference sequence). The CDR3 loop reads CASSIGAFPNSPLHF. In nucleotides, the CDR3 is TGTGCCAGTAGTATAGGAGCCTTTCCGAATTCACCCCTCCACTTT.

In its sample, this clone was seen once. The genes are TRBV5-1 and TRBJ1-2; 7 nucleotides match TRBD1. CDR1 and CDR2 (germline): SGHRS, YFSETQ. The CDR3 is 16 residues long. V gave up 2 bases and J gave up 3 bases; unmatched junction bases: 10. This chain's CDR3 is CASSLKGGLDHYGYTF. The CDR3 DNA sequence: TGCGCCAGCAGCTTAAAAGGGGGCCTAGACCACTATGGCTACACCTTC.

This rearrangement joins TRBV6-5 to TRBJ2-3, with D uncertain. This CDR3 comprises 13 residues. Germline CDR1 reads MNHEY; CDR2 reads SVGAGI. V gave up 11 bases and J gave up 5 bases, with 17 bases separating them. The CDR3 sequence: CACSRVFKDTQYF. CDR3 nucleotide sequence: TGTGCCTGCTCCCGGGTTTTCAAAGATACGCAGTATTTT.

This clone was counted once. The chain carries TRBV15 and TRBJ2-2; 14 nucleotides agree with TRBD2. After removal of 5 bases from V and 3 bases from J, the junction contained 11 bases not matched to a gene. CDR3 size: 19 residues. The germline V gene encodes CDR1 LNHNV and CDR2 YYDKDF (reference sequence). CDR3 coding DNA: TGTGCCACCAGCGGACCGGGACTAGCGGGGGCGATTTACACCGGGGAGCTGTTTTTT. Translating gives CATSGPGLAGAIYTGELFF.

This chain links TRBV5-1 with TRBJ2-7; D is perhaps TRBD1 (6 bases). Trimming removed 5 bases at V and 2 bases at J, with 8 bases between. CDR1 is SGHRS, CDR2 YFSETQ, per germline. The CDR3 totals 12 residues. The CDR3 nucleotides are TGCGCCAGCAGACGGGACACCTACGAGCAGTACTTC. Translation gives CASRRDTYEQYF.

The chain has TRBV5-1 and TRBJ2-5; TRBD2 aligns across 10 bases. The CDR3 sequence is 17 residues long. Germline V gene lookup returns CDR1 SGHRS and CDR2 YFSETQ. V trimming: 3 bases; J trimming: 2 bases; junction bases outside the gene matches: 10. CDR3 DNA sequence: TGCGCCAGCAGCTCGGGAGGAGCGGGGGGGAATCAAGAGACCCAGTACTTC. This gives the protein CASSSGGAGGNQETQYF.

The chain uses TRBV7-3 and TRBJ2-5; D possibly corresponds to TRBD1 (7 bases). CDR1 is SGHTA and CDR2 is FQGTGA in the germline V gene. The V end lost 5 bases, the J end lost 4 bases, and 14 bases lay between the germline ends. The CDR3 is 14 residues long. CDR3 in amino acids: CASSAGGQPETQYF. The CDR3 region has the DNA TGTGCCAGCAGCGCCGGGGGACAGCCAGAGACCCAGTACTTC.

The J gene is TRBJ1-6, the V gene TRBV16; no clear D gene. Trimming pared 3 bases from V and 2 bases from J, leaving 8 bases between. CDR3 length: 15 amino acids. The V gene's germline CDR1 is KGHSY and CDR2 FQNENV. CDR3 sequence (DNA): TGTGCCAGCAGCCAGGCGGAGGCCTATAATTCACCCCTCCACTTT. It codes for CASSQAEAYNSPLHF.

This rearrangement joins TRBV7-8 to TRBJ1-2, with 9 bases aligning to TRBD1. CDR1 and CDR2 from the germline V gene are SGHVS and FQNEAQ. There are 17 residues in the CDR3. V dropped 3 bases and J dropped 7; count of bases not matched to a gene: 15. In DNA, the CDR3 is TGTGCCAGCAGCTTCCGTAGTAGCACAGGGGGCGCAGGTGGCTACACCTTC. This sequence encodes CASSFRSSTGGAGGYTF. The full variable domain, with the rest looked up from reference TRBV7-8 and TRBJ1-2, is GAGVSQSPRYKVAKRGQDVALRCDPISGHVSLFWYQQALGQGPEFLTYFQNEAQLDKSGLPSDRFFAERPEGSVSTLKIQRTQQEDSAVYLCASSFRSSTGGAGGYTFGSGTRLTVV.

This chain connects TRBV29-1 to TRBJ2-1; no firm D call. Per the germline V gene, CDR1 is SQVTM and CDR2 is ANQGSEA. The V and J ends lost 5 bases and 9 bases respectively, with 17 bases between them. This CDR3 is 13 amino acids long. CDR3 in amino acids: CSVSDRPGGEQFF. The CDR3 DNA reads TGCAGCGTTAGCGACCGACCCGGCGGTGAGCAGTTCTTC.

J is TRBJ2-7 and V is TRBV7-2, with 7 bases fitting TRBD1. The CDR3 covers 12 residues. Trimming took 1 base from V and 8 from J; bases not matched to a gene: 2. Germline lookup yields CDR1 SGHTA and CDR2 FQGNSA. The CDR3 bases are TGTGCCAGCAGCTTAGTGGGACAGAAGCAGTACTTC. Translation: CASSLVGQKQYF.

The chain carries TRBV6-4 and TRBJ2-4; TRBD1 matches at 10 bases. This CDR3 is 17 amino acids long. Germline V CDR1 and CDR2: MRHNA, SNTAGT. J lost 3 bases, V lost 3 bases, and 8 bases had no gene match. CDR3 DNA: TGTGCCAGCAGTGAACCGGGACAGGGGTTAGGCAAAAACATTCAGTACTTC. Its protein product is CASSEPGQGLGKNIQYF.